This TCR beta chain was sequenced for a study of Ad26.COV2.S vaccination and SARS-CoV-2 variants. The study, taken as a whole, reports: Recipients of either vaccine or placebo displayed similar breadth of non-spike TCRs. Greater spike-specific TCR breadth was seen in vaccine recipients than in placebo recipients. Substantial response breadth was reportedly seen for spike-specific CD8+ and CD4+ T cells after vaccination.

Treatment described: 15 to 20 received Ad26.COV2.S at low or high dose, single or two shots; about 5 received placebo; per-sample allocation not given. Sampling occurred on day 63 after the first vaccine or placebo injection. Immunization relied on an Ad26 vector, which expressed Wuhan-strain SARS-CoV-2 spike. There are 14 residues in the CDR3. The V gene lost 2 bases and the J gene lost 5 bases, with 12 bases spanning the gap. Germline V gene lookup returns CDR1 MNHEY and CDR2 SVGEGT. This table comes from immunoSEQ multiplex PCR, and its TCRdb copy is limited to in-frame clones, with some not included. Of 380,000 or so clones listed, approximately 86% were seen once; the top ten hold around a tenth. Notes on this clone: Its cognate antigen is unknown.

The origin of this receptor is a person aged 18 to 59 who received the Ad26.COV2.S COVID-19 vaccine or a placebo. Material: peripheral blood, obtained in a trial of Ad26.COV2.S vaccine versus placebo. This sequence joins TRBV6-2 or TRBV6-3 and TRBJ2-5; D possibly corresponds to TRBD1 (5 bases). The CDR3 spells CASSYQGARETQYF. CDR3 coding DNA: TGTGCCAGCAGTTACCAGGGCGCGCGGGAGACCCAGTACTTC.